These 26 T cell receptor beta chains originate from one sample sequenced in a study of T cell repertoires in cytomegalovirus infection. TCRdb re-called the reads with MiXCR, one entry per CDR3 protein. This table holds approximately 600,000 distinct CDR3 sequences, just under 40% found once. No antigens are known for them. The starting material was cultured PBMCs, obtained from culture after CMV antigen stimulation. All receptors derive from a human donor in good health (CMV status not recorded). Some clones in this sample may be carry-over from other donors' samples.

This clonotype turned up a few times. The chain recombines TRBV7-2 with TRBJ1-5, with no clear D. The germline V gene has CDR1 SGHTA and CDR2 FQGNSA. V was shortened by 5 bases and J by 4 bases, with 21 bases between the two germline ends. The CDR3 runs 17 residues. CDR3 DNA: TGTGCCAGCAGCCCCCGGTCTGGGCGGGTACAAAATCAGCCCCAGCATTTT. Its translation: CASSPRSGRVQNQPQHF.

The genes are TRBV7-2 and TRBJ1-2; D not resolved. V dropped 2 bases and J dropped 7 bases, with 14 bases sitting between them. CDR3 length equals 14 residues. Germline V gives CDR1 SGHTA, CDR2 FQGNSA. CDR3 coding DNA: TGTGCCAGCAGCTTATTCAACAGAGCTTCTGGCTACACCTTC. This codes for CASSLFNRASGYTF.

About this clonotype itself: The junction departs from the called germline gene at one end, perhaps through a read error. The CDR3 region is CASSFRPGRVDF. CDR3 DNA sequence: TGTGCCAGCAGCTTCCGGCCAGGACGGGTGGACTTC. The rearrangement links TRBV11-2 to TRBJ2-1, with no clear D. The CDR3 is 12 amino acids. Germline CDR1 SGHAT, CDR2 FQNNGV.

The chain employs TRBV20-1 and TRBJ2-3; weak D call: TRBD2 (6 bases). This CDR3 region has 14 residues. Deletions cut 2 bases from V and 0 bases from J, with 9 bases between. The germline gives CDR1 DFQATT, CDR2 SNEGSKA (reference sequence). The CDR3 spells CSARSSASTDTQYF. DNA of the CDR3: TGCAGTGCTAGATCTAGCGCCAGCACAGATACGCAGTATTTT.

V is TRBV7-8 and J is TRBJ2-7; D is undetermined. The V and J ends lost 5 bases and 5 bases respectively, with 16 bases between them. CDR3 length: 14 amino acids. The germline gives CDR1 SGHVS, CDR2 FQNEAQ. In DNA form, the CDR3 reads TGTGCCAGCAGCCAGGCTCGGGTAGCCAACGAGCAGTACTTC. This codes for CASSQARVANEQYF.

This clonotype occurred once. The V and J genes are TRBV20-1 and TRBJ1-2; possibly TRBD1 for D (5 bases). The V gene lost 6 bases and the J gene lost 7 bases, with 15 bases spanning the gap. The CDR3 contains 12 residues. Germline V gene sequence: CDR1 DFQATT, CDR2 SNEGSKA (reference sequence). The CDR3 nucleotides are TGCAGTGCCACTACAGGAATGGGTGGCTACACCTTC. Protein: CSATTGMGGYTF.

This clonotype was detected only a few times. This sequence joins TRBV7-2 and TRBJ2-7; D is possibly TRBD1 (6 bases). Germline V lookup: CDR1 SGHTA, CDR2 FQGNSA. V was pared by 5 bases and J by 3 bases, with 14 bases between. The CDR3 has 14 residues. CDR3 sequence: CASSGQIQSYEQYF. The CDR3 nucleotides read TGTGCCAGCAGCGGACAGATTCAAAGCTACGAGCAGTACTTC.

The chain carries TRBV7-2 and TRBJ1-1; D unclear. This CDR3 spans 13 amino acids. Per the germline V gene, CDR1 is SGHTA and CDR2 is FQGNSA. The V end lost 5 bases, the J end lost 0 bases, and 7 bases lay between the germline ends. The CDR3 loop reads CASSVEMNTEAFF. CDR3 in DNA: TGTGCCAGCAGCGTCGAGATGAACACTGAAGCTTTCTTT.

The rearrangement uses TRBV10-3 and TRBJ2-3, with D possibly matching TRBD2 (5 bases). Germline V lookup: CDR1 ENHRY, CDR2 SYGVKD. This CDR3 has 15 residues. Trimming cost V 2 bases and J 3 bases, with 12 bases left between them. The CDR3 here is CAISERGSLTDTQYF. For the CDR3, the DNA is TGTGCCATCAGTGAGAGAGGGAGTCTGACAGATACGCAGTATTTT.

This clonotype has just a few counts. The chain couples TRBV27 to TRBJ2-3, with TRBD2 matching 9 bases. In germline, CDR1 is MNHEY, CDR2 SMNVEV (reference sequence). The junction had 8 bases not matched to a gene; V was cut back by 7 bases and J by 9 bases. The CDR3 covers 13 residues. CDR3 amino acids: CASTRGGLKTQYF. The CDR3 bases are TGTGCCAGCACGCGGGGGGGGCTGAAAACGCAGTATTTT.

The chain employs TRBV28 and TRBJ1-1; a possible D gene is TRBD1 (5 bases). The CDR3 has 12 residues. Germline V gene sequence: CDR1 MDHEN, CDR2 SYDVKM. Trimming cost V 3 bases and J 8 bases, with 10 bases left between them. The CDR3 here is CASSLAAGEAFF. CDR3 nucleotide sequence: TGTGCCAGCAGTTTGGCGGCAGGGGAAGCTTTCTTT.

The CDR3 is CASRGLLGEQYF. The CDR3 bases are TGTGCCAGCAGGGGGCTTTTGGGCGAGCAGTACTTC. V usage is TRBV6-1 and J usage is TRBJ2-7, with D perhaps matching TRBD1 (5 bases). Trimming removed 6 bases from V and 6 bases from J, with 12 bases in between. This CDR3 is 12 amino acids long. Germline V CDR1 and CDR2: MNHNS, SASEGT.

There are a few counts of this clonotype. The chain carries TRBV6-2 or TRBV6-3 and TRBJ2-5; D remains unclear. The CDR3 length is 12 residues. The ends were cut back, 2 bases at V and 5 bases at J, with 6 bases in the middle. In germline, CDR1 is MNHEY, CDR2 SVGEGT. DNA for the CDR3: TGTGCCAGCAGTTACGGTATGGAGACCCAGTACTTC. It translates to CASSYGMETQYF.

This clonotype came up a few times. The chain joins TRBV7-6 to TRBJ2-3, with D tentatively TRBD2 (5 bases). Looked up from germline, CDR1 is SGHVS and CDR2 is FNYEAQ. The CDR3 length is 12 residues. Between the trimmed V and J ends, which lost 5 bases and 13 bases, there was a span of 16 bases. The CDR3 nucleotides read TGTGCCAGCAGCCCCAACCGGGAACGGGAGTATTTT. Translation gives CASSPNREREYF.

In DNA form, the CDR3 reads TGTGCCAGCAGCCCCCAGGGGAATAATGAAAAACTGTTTTTT. This translates into CASSPQGNNEKLFF. The chain carries TRBV5-4 and TRBJ1-4; tentatively, D is TRBD1 (6 bases). Germline V gene sequence: CDR1 SGHNT, CDR2 YYREEE (reference sequence). CDR3 size: 14 residues. V lost 4 bases and J lost 4, with 11 bases in between.

The genes are TRBV2 and TRBJ1-2; possibly TRBD1 for D (5 bases). The V gene lost 7 bases and the J gene lost 0 bases, with 18 bases spanning the gap. Germline CDR1 reads SNHLY; CDR2 reads FYNNEI. The CDR3 runs to 16 residues. The CDR3 loop reads CASTQALGPANYGYTF. For the CDR3, the DNA is TGTGCCAGCACCCAAGCTTTGGGGCCGGCTAACTATGGCTACACCTTC.

The J gene is TRBJ1-4, the V gene TRBV5-4, with D uncertain. Trimming removed 0 bases from V and 0 bases from J, with 6 bases in between. The CDR3 consists of 15 residues. Germline values: CDR1 SGHNT, CDR2 YYREEE (reference sequence). The DNA for the CDR3 is TGTGCCAGCAGCTTGGACACTGCAACTAATGAAAAACTGTTTTTT. It encodes CASSLDTATNEKLFF.

The chain carries TRBV20-1 and TRBJ2-5, with 8 positions matching TRBD2. The V segment lost 5 bases and the J segment 5 bases; nucleotides outside the gene matches: 13. CDR1 DFQATT and CDR2 SNEGSKA come from the germline V gene (reference sequence). The CDR3 length is 15 residues. This CDR3 reads CSAGRIAGIPETQYF. Written as DNA, the CDR3 is TGCAGTGCTGGGAGGATAGCGGGGATCCCGGAGACCCAGTACTTC.

Concerning this clonotype: One end of the junction fails to match germline, which may point to a read error. V and J are TRBV7-2 and TRBJ2-1, with 8 bases identical to TRBD1. The V gene's germline CDR1 is SGHTA and CDR2 FQGNSA. The CDR3 covers 16 residues. CDR3 in DNA: TGTGCCAGCAGCTCCCGGCGGGACAGGCCATACAATGAGGAGTTCTTC. Its translation: CASSSRRDRPYNEEFF. The full variable domain, rest sourced from reference TRBV7-2 and TRBJ2-1, is GAGVSQSPSNKVTEKGKDVELRCDPISGHTALYWYRQSLGQGLEFLIYFQGNSAPDKSGLPSDRFSAERTGGSVSTLTIQRTQQEDSAVYLCASSSRRDRPYNEEFFGPGTRLTVL.

The chain couples TRBV10-3 to TRBJ1-2; D is perhaps TRBD1 (6 bases). The V gene lost 4 bases and the J gene lost 4 bases, with 13 bases spanning the gap. The CDR3 has 14 amino acids. CDR1 is ENHRY, CDR2 SYGVKD, per germline. The CDR3 nucleotides are TGTGCCATCAGTGGCGGAGGGGGACCCTATGGCTACACCTTC. Translating gives CAISGGGGPYGYTF.

J is TRBJ2-3 and V is TRBV19, with TRBD2 matching over 7 bases. The ends lost 4 bases at V and 0 bases at J; junction bases unmatched: 4. Germline V gene lookup returns CDR1 LNHDA and CDR2 SQIVND (reference sequence). The CDR3 contains 15 residues. The CDR3 DNA reads as TGTGCCAGTAGTACCAAAGCGGGGAGCACAGATACGCAGTATTTT. This encodes CASSTKAGSTDTQYF. The variable domain in full, completed from reference TRBV19 and TRBJ2-3, reads DGGITQSPKYLFRKEGQNVTLSCEQNLNHDAMYWYRQDPGQGLRLIYYSQIVNDFQKGDIAEGYSVSREKKESFPLTVTSAQKNPTAFYLCASSTKAGSTDTQYFGPGTRLTVL.

This sequence joins TRBV7-9 and TRBJ2-5; 7 bases align to TRBD2. The V segment lost 5 bases and the J segment 5 bases; nucleotides outside the gene matches: 11. The CDR3 has 15 amino acids. In germline, CDR1 is SEHNR, CDR2 FQNEAQ (reference sequence). CDR3 region: CASSLDGLEMETQYF. As DNA, the CDR3 is TGTGCCAGCAGCCTGGACGGACTAGAGATGGAGACCCAGTACTTC.

The rearrangement uses TRBV28 and TRBJ1-1, with D tentatively TRBD1 (6 bases). The CDR3 has 15 residues. The germline gives CDR1 MDHEN, CDR2 SYDVKM. Trimming pared 6 bases from V and 6 bases from J, leaving 20 bases between. CDR3 loop: CASSPFGGARAEAFF. Written as DNA, the CDR3 is TGTGCCAGCAGCCCTTTTGGGGGGGCAAGGGCTGAAGCTTTCTTT.

J is TRBJ2-3 and V is TRBV12-3 or TRBV12-4; D not resolved. The CDR3 covers 12 residues. The V end was cut by 7 bases, the J end by 6 bases, with 11 bases between. The DNA for the CDR3 is TGTGCCAGCAAAATACGGGCGGATACGCAGTATTTT. This sequence encodes CASKIRADTQYF.

This clonotype was observed a handful of times. The chain is built from TRBV27 and TRBJ2-7, with 11 bases matching TRBD1. The CDR3 spans 14 residues. The trim removed 8 bases at V and 2 bases at J, leaving 5 bases unmatched. Germline CDR1 MNHEY, CDR2 SMNVEV (reference sequence). CDR3 sequence (DNA): TGTGCCAGCGCCGGGGGACAGGGGGCCTACGAGCAGTACTTC. Amino acid sequence: CASAGGQGAYEQYF.

V is TRBV6-6 and J is TRBJ2-7; possibly TRBD2 for D (5 bases). Trimming cost V 5 bases and J 0 bases, with 11 bases left between them. CDR1 MNHNY and CDR2 SVGAGI come from the germline V gene (reference sequence). The CDR3 runs 14 residues. The CDR3 DNA is TGTGCCAGCAGTGGTATTAGCGCCTCCTACGAGCAGTACTTC. Its protein is CASSGISASYEQYF.